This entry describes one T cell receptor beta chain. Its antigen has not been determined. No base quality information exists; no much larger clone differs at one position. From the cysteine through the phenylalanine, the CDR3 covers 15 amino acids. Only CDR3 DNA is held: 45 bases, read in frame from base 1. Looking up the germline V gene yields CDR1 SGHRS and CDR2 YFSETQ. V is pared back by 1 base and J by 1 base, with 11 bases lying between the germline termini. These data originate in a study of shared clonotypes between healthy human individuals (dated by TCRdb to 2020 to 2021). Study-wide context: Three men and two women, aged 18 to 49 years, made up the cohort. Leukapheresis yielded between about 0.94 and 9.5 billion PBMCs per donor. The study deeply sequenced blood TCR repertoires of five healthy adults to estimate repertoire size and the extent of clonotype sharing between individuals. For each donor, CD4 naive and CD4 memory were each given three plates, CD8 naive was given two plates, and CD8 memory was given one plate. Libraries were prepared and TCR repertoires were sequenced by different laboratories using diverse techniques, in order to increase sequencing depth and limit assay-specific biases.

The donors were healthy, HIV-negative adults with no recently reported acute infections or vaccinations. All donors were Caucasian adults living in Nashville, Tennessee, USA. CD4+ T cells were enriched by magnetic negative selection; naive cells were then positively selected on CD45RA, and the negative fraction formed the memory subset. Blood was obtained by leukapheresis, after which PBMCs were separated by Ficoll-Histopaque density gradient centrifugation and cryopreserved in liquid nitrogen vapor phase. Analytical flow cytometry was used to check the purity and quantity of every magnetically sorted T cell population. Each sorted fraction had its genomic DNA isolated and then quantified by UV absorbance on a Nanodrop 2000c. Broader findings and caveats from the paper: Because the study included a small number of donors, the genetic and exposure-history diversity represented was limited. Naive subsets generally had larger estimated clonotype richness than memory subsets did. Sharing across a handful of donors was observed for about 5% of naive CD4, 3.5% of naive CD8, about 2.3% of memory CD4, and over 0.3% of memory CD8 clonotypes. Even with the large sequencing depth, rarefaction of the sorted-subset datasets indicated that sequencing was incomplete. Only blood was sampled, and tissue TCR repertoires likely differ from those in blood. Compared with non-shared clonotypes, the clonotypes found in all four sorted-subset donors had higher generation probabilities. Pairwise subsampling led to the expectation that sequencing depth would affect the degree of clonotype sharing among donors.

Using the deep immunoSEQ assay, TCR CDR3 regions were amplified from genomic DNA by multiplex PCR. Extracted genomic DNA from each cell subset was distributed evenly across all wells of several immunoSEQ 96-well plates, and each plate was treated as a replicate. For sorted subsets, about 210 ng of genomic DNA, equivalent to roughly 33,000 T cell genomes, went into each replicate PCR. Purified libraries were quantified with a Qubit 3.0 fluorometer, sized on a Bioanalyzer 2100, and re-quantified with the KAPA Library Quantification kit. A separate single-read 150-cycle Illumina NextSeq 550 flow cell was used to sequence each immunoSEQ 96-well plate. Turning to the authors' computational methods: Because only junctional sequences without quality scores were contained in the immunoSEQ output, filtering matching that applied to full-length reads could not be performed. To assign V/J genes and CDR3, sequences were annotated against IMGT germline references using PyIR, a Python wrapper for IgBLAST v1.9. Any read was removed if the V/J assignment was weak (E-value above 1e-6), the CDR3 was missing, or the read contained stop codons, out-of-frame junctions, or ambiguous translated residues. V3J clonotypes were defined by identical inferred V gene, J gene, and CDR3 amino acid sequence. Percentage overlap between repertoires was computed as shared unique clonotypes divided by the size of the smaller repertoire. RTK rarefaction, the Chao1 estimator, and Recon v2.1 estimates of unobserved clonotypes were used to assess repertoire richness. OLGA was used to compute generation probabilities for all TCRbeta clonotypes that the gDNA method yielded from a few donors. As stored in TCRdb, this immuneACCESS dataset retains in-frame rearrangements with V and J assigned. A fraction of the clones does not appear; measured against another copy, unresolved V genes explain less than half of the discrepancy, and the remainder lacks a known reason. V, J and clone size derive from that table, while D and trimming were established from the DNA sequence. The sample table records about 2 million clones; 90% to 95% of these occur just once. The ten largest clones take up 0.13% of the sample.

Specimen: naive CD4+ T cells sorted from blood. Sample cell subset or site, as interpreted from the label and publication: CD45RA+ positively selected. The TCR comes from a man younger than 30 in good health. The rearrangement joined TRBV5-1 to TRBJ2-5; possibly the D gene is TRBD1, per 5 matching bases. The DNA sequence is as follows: TGCGCCAGCAGCTTGCAGGGCGGCCCCCAAGAGACCCAGTACTTC. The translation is CASSLQGGPQETQYF.